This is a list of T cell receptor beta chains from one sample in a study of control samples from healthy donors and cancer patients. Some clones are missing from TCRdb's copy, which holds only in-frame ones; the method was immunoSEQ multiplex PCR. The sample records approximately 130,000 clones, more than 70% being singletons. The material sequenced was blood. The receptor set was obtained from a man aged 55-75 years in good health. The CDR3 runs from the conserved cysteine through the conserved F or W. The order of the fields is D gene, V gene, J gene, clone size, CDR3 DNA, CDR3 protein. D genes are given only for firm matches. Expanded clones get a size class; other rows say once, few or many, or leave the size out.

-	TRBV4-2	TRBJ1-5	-	TGTGCCAGCAGCCCCCACACGGGCCGCAATCAGCCCCAGCATTTT	CASSPHTGRNQPQHF
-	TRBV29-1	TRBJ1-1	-	TGCAGCGTTGAAGAGGTAGGACATGAAGCTTTCTTT	CSVEEVGHEAFF
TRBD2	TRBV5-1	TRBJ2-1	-	TGCGCCAGCAGCTTGGACCTAGCGGGGGGCCGGGATGAGCAGTTCTTC	CASSLDLAGGRDEQFF
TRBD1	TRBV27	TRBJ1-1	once	TGTGCCAGCAGTCCCCCGGGACAGGGTTTTAATGCTGAAGCTTTCTTT	CASSPPGQGFNAEAFF
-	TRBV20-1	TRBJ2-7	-	TGCAGTGCTACTGGGCCGTACGAGCAGTACTTC	CSATGPYEQYF
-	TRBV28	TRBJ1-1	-	TGTGCCAGCAGTTTCTCGGCGAGGGGGTTCCGGAACACTGAAGCTTTCTTT	CASSFSARGFRNTEAFF
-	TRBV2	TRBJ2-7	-	TGTGCCAGCAAGGAGGCAGTGGGGCTACGAGAGCAGTACTTC	CASKEAVGLREQYF
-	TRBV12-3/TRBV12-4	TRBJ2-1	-	TGTGCCAGCGGGCAAGATTACAATGAGCAGTTCTTC	CASGQDYNEQFF
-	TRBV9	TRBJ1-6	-	TGTGCCAGCAGCGCGGGGTTTGGGAATTCACCCCTCCACTTT	CASSAGFGNSPLHF
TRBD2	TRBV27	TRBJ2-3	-	TGTGCCAGCAGTCCGGGACTAGCGGGTTCAGATACGCAGTATTTT	CASSPGLAGSDTQYF
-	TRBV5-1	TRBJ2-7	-	TGCGCCAGCAGCTTGGCGGGGTACGGCTACGAGCAGTACTTC	CASSLAGYGYEQYF
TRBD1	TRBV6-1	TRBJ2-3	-	TGTGCCAGCAGTGAGGGGACAGGAAACACAGATACGCAGTATTTT	CASSEGTGNTDTQYF
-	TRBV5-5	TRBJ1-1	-	TGTGCCAGCAGCTTGGCTCCAGGGCTCGGCACTGAAGCTTTCTTT	CASSLAPGLGTEAFF